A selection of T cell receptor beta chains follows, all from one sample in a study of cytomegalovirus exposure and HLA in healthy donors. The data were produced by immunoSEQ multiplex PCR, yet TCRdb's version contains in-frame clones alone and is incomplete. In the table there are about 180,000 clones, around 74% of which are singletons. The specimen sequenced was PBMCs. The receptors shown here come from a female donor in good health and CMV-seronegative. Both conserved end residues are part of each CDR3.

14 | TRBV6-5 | CASSLEAGANVLTF
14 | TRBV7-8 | CASSLETGRHEQYF
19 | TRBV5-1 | CASSPIGTSGGPSYNEQFF
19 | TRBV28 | CASRDNMRAGGLPKNIQYF
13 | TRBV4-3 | CASSQSTGSGYTF
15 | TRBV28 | CASSFGSPGRYGYTF
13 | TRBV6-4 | CASSSETDQPQHF
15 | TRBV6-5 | CASRQGLAGDNEQFF
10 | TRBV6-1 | CASSELQAFF
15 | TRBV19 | CASSMGPGHSYEQYF
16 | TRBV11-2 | CASSSSLTGKKDKAFF
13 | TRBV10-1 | CASIRTSGYEQYF
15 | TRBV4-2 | CASSQDPGGPGEQYF
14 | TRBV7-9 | CSSSLEGGRQPQHF
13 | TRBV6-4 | CASSDSERNEQFF
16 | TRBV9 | CASSLAGTVNTGELFF
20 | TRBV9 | CASSPDAGTSGGWGTGELFF
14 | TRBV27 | CASSFGTSSYEQYF
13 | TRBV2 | CASSDRVAYGYTF
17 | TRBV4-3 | CASSQDRTRTGRTEAFF
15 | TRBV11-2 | CASSHGTRDKETQYF
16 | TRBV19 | CASSKKGLQLYNEQFF
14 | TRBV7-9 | CASSPQDSNQPQHF
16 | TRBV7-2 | CASSPRDRGMYNEQFF
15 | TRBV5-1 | CASSHGTGGLYEQYF
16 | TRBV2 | CASSEEGGGSTDTQYF
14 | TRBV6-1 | CASTSGSSYNEQFF
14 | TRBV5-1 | CASSTRDSNEKLFF